The present entry profiles one T cell receptor beta chain with its context. The sample comes from a study of blood T cell repertoires in COVID-19. Looking at the study overall: Sample material is recorded as cDNA or gDNA derived from T cells, B-cell-depleted T cells, or PBMCs.

Original analysis: For nucleated cells, counts were estimated from reference gene primer amplification. Some clones are missing from TCRdb's copy, which holds only in-frame ones; the method was immunoSEQ multiplex PCR. That table gives V, J and clone size, and the DNA gave D and trimming. In the table there are more than 95,000 clones, more than 85% of which are singletons. V gave up 1 base and J gave up 4 bases, with 13 bases separating them. CDR1 and CDR2 (germline): ENHRY, SYGVKD. The CDR3 extends over 15 amino acids. The sample taken for sequencing was peripheral blood. The sequence was obtained from a human donor in a cohort sampled during active COVID-19. J is TRBJ1-1 and V is TRBV10-3; weak D call: TRBD1 (6 bases). The CDR3 sequence: CAISEWPDRPTEAFF. Written as DNA, the CDR3 is TGTGCCATCAGTGAGTGGCCTGACAGGCCCACTGAAGCTTTCTTT.